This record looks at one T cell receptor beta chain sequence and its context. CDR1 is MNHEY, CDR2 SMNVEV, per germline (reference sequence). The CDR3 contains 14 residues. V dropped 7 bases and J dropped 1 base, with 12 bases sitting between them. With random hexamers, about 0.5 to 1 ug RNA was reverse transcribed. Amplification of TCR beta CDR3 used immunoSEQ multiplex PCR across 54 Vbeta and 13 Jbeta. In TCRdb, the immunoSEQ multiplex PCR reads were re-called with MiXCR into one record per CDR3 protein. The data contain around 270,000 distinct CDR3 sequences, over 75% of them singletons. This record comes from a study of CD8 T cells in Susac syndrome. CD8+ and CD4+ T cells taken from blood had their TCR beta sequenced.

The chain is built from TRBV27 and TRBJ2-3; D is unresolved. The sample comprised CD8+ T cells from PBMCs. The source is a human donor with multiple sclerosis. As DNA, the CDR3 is TGTGCCAGCACCCACGGAAGGGGCACAGATACGCAGTATTTT. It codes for CASTHGRGTDTQYF.